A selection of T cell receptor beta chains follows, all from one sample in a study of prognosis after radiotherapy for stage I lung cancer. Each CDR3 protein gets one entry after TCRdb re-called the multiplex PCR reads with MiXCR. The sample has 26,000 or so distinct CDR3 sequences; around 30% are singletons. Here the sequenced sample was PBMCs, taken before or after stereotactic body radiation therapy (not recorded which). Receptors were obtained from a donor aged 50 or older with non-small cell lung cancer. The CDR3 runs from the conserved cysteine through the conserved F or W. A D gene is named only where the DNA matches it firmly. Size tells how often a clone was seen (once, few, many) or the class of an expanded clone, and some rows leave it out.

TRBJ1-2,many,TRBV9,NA,TGTGCCAGCAGCGTAGGGGGGTACGGCTACACCTTC,CASSVGGYGYTF
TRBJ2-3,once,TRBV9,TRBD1,TGTGCTAGCAGCGTAGGCGATCTAGGGGGCATCGCAGATACGCAGTATTTT,CASSVGDLGGIADTQYF
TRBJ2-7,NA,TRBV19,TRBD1,TGTGCCAGCAGTAGCGGGACAGGGGAAGGGTACGAGCAGTACTTC,CASSSGTGEGYEQYF
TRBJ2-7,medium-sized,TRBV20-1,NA,TGCAGTGCTAGAGATTGGGCCAAACATTTCTACGAGCAGTACTTC,CSARDWAKHFYEQYF
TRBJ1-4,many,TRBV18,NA,TGTGCCACCTCCCGGGCGTCGGATGAAAAACTGTTTTTT,CATSRASDEKLFF
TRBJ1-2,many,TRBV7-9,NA,TGTGCCAGCAGCCTACGGTCCGGGCTGAGAGGCTACACCTTC,CASSLRSGLRGYTF
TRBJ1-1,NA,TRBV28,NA,TGTGCCAGCAGTTCACACACCGGGACAAACACTGAAGCTTTCTTT,CASSSHTGTNTEAFF
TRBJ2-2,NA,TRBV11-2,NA,TGTGCCAGCAGCTTAATGACATTAAACACCGGGGAGCTGTTTTTT,CASSLMTLNTGELFF
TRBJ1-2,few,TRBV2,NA,TGTGCCACGACAGCTCTAGGGAGGTTCGAGGGCTACACCTTC,CATTALGRFEGYTF
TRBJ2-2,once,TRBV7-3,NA,TGTGCCAGCAGCCTAGGGGCTCTGACGGGAAACACCGGAGAGCTGTTTTTT,CASSLGALTGNTGELFF
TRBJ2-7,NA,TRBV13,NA,TGTGCCAGCAGCCTAGCTGGGGGCCTTACAGGCTACGAGCAGTACTTC,CASSLAGGLTGYEQYF
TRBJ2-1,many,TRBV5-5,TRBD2,TGTGCCAGCAGCTTGCAGGGGGGGACTAGCGGGAAGAATGAGCAGTTCTTC,CASSLQGGTSGKNEQFF
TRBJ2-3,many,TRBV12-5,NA,TGTGCTAGTGGTTGGGGGCGGGATACGCAGTATTTT,CASGWGRDTQYF
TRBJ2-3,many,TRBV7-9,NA,TGTGCCAGCAGCTCTCCGGTAGGGACTAGCACAGATACGCAGTATTTT,CASSSPVGTSTDTQYF
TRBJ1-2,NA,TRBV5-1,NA,TGCGCCAGCAGCTTGAGCTCGGTCTGGGGAAGTAGTGGCTACACCTTC,CASSLSSVWGSSGYTF
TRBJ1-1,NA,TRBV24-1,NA,TGTGCCACCAGTGACTCGATGAACACTGAAGCTTTCTTT,CATSDSMNTEAFF
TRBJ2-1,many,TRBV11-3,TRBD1,TGTGCCAGCAGCTTAGATGGGGACAGACCCTACAATGAGCAGTTCTTC,CASSLDGDRPYNEQFF
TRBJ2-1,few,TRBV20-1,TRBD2,TGCAGTGCTAGACTATATACCGGGACTAGCGGGAGGAATGAGCAGTTCTTC,CSARLYTGTSGRNEQFF
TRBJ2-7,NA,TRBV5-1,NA,TGCGCCAGCAGGCGGGACAGTCCCGGGGAGCAGTACTTC,CASRRDSPGEQYF
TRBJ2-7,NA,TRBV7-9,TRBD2,TGTGCCAGCAGCCAACCCGGGACTAGCTTATCCTACGAGCAGTACTTC,CASSQPGTSLSYEQYF
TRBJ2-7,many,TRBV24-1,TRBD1,TGTGCCACCAGTGATACGGACAGGGGGCAGTACTTC,CATSDTDRGQYF
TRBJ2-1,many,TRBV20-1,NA,TGCAGTGCTACAAACCCCCTCCGGGACCCCTACAATGAGCAGTTCTTC,CSATNPLRDPYNEQFF
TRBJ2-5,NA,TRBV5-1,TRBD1,TGCGCCAGCAGCCTATACGGGACAGGAGAGACCCAGTACTTC,CASSLYGTGETQYF
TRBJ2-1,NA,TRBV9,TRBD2,TGTGCCAGCAGCGTCGGACTAGCGGGTTACAATGAGCAGTTCTTC,CASSVGLAGYNEQFF
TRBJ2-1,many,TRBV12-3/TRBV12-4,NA,TGTGCCAGCACCCACCCCTCCGGGGGCTACAATGAGCAGTTCTTC,CASTHPSGGYNEQFF
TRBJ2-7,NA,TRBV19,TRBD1,TGTTCCAGTAGTATAGGAACAGGGGGAACCTACGATCAGTACTTC,CSSSIGTGGTYDQYF
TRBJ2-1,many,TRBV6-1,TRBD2,TGTGCCAGCAGACCGACTAGCCACTCGTACCATGAGCAGTTCTTC,CASRPTSHSYHEQFF
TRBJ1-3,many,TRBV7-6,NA,TGTGCCAGCAGCTTAGGAACGCCCCAGGGTGCAGGAAACACCATATATTTT,CASSLGTPQGAGNTIYF
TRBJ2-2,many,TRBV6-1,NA,TGTGCCAGCTCCTTTACCGGGGAGCTGTTTTTT,CASSFTGELFF
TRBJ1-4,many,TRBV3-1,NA,TGTGCCAGCAGCCAAGAAGTTCTTCGTAATGAAAAACTGTTTTTT,CASSQEVLRNEKLFF
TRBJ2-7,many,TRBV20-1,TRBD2,TGCAGTGCTAGTCCCGCCCGACTAGCGGGGACCTACGAGCAGTACTTC,CSASPARLAGTYEQYF
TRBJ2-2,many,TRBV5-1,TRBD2,TGCGCCAGCAGCACCTTACCGCGGGGGGGCACCGGGGAGCTGTTTTTT,CASSTLPRGGTGELFF
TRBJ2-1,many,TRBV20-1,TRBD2,TGCAGTGCCACACCCCTCGGCGGGGGTTACAATGAGCAGTTCTTC,CSATPLGGGYNEQFF
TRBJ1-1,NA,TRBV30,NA,TGTGCCTGGATCATACGGGGGGGGCTGAACACTGAAGCTTTCTTT,CAWIIRGGLNTEAFF
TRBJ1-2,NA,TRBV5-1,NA,TGCGCCAGCACCTTTGGAGGGGAGAACTATGGCTACACCTTC,CASTFGGENYGYTF
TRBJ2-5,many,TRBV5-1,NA,TGCGCCAGCAGCTTGTTTGAGACCCAGTACTTC,CASSLFETQYF
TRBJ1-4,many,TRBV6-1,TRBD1,TGTGCCAGCAGACCCAGGACAGGGGAAAATGAAAAACTGTTTTTT,CASRPRTGENEKLFF
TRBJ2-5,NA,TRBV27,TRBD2,TGTGCCAGCAGTTTATTAGCGGGAGGCCAAGAGACCCAGTACTTC,CASSLLAGGQETQYF
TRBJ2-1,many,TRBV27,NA,TGTGCCAGCAGTTCCCGACTAGGGTACAATGAGCAGTTCTTC,CASSSRLGYNEQFF
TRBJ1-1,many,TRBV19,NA,TGTGCCAGTAGTATACTGGGGGCCACTGAAGCTTTCTTT,CASSILGATEAFF
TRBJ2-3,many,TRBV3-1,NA,TGTGCCAGCAGCCAAAAGTGGGTTAGCACAGATACGCAGTATTTT,CASSQKWVSTDTQYF
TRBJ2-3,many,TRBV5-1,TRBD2,TGCGCCAGCAGCTTGGGGCGGGGGGGCGGCACAGATACGCAGTATTTT,CASSLGRGGGTDTQYF
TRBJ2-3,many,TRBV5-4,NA,TGTGCCAGCAGCTTGGGGGGAGGAGGAGATACGCAGTATTTT,CASSLGGGGDTQYF
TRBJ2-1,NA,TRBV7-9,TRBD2,TGTGCCAGCAGCATCAGAGCGGGGCGTTCATACAATGAGCAGTTATTC,CASSIRAGRSYNEQLF
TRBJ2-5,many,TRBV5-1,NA,TGCGCCAGCAGCTTGGTAGGCGCAGGGAAAGAGACCCAGTACTTC,CASSLVGAGKETQYF
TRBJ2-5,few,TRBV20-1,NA,TGCAGTGCTAGAGAGCCCCCTTTGGAGACCCAGTACTTC,CSAREPPLETQYF
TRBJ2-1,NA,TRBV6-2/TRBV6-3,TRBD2,TGTGCCAGCCACCCTAGCGGGAGGGTCAATGAGCAGTTCTTC,CASHPSGRVNEQFF
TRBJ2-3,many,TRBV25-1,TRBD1,TGTGCCAGCAGACCTTCCGGGACAGGATCGTGGAATACGCAGTATTTT,CASRPSGTGSWNTQYF
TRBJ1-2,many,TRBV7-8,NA,TGTGCCAGCAGCTTAGGCTGGGCTCTCTATGGCTACACCTTC,CASSLGWALYGYTF
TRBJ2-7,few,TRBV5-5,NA,TGTGCCAGCAACCCCATGAGCTCCTACGAGCAGTACTTC,CASNPMSSYEQYF
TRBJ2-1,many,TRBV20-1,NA,TGCAGTGCTAGAGCTCTCGGTACCTCCTACAATGAGCAGTTCTTC,CSARALGTSYNEQFF